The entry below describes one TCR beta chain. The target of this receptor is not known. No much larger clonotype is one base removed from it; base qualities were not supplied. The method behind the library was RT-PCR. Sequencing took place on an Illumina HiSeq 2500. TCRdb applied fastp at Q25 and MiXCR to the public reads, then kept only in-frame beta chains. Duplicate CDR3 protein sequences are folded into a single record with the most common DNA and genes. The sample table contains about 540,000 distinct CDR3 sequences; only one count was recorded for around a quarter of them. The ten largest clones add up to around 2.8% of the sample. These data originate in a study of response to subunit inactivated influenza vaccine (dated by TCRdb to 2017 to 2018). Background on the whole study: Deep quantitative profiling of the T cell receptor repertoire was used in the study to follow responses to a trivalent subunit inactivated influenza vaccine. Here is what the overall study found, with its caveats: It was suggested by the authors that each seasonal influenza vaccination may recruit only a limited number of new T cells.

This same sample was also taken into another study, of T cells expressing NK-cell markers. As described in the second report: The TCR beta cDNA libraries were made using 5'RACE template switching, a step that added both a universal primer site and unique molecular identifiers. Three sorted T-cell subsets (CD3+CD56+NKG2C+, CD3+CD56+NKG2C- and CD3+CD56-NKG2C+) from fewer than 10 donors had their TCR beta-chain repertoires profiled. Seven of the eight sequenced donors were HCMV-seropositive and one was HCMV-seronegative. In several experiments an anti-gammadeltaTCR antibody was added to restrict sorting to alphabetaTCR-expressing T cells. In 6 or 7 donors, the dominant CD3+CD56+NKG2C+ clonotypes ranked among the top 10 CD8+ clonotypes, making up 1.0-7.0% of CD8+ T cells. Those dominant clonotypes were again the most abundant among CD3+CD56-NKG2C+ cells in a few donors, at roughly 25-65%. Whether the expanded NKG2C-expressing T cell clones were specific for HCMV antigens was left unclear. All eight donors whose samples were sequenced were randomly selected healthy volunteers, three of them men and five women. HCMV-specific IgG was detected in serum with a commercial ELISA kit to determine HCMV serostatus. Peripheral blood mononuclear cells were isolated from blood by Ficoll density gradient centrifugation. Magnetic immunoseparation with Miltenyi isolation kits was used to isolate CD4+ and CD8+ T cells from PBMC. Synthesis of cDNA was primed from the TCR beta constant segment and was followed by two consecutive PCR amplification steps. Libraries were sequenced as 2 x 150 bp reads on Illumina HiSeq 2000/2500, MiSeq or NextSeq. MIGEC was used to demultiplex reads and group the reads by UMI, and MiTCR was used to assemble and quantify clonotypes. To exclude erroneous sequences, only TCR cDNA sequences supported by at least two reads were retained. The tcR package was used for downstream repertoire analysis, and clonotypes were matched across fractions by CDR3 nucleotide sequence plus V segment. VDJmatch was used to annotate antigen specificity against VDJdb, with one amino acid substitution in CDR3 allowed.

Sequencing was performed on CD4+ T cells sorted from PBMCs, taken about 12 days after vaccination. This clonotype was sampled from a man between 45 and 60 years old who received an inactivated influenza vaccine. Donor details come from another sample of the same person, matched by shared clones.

The nucleotides are TGTGCCAGCAGCGTCGGACATTTCAGTTCACCCCTCCACTTT. It is translated as CASSVGHFSSPLHF. The receptor chain draws on TRBV5-6 and TRBJ1-6; TRBD1 is a possible D gene, resting on 5 matching bases. There are 14 amino acids in the CDR3, from cysteine to phenylalanine inclusive. The kept DNA is CDR3 alone, 42 bases in frame from the first base. The germline V gene gives CDR1 as SGHDT and CDR2 as YYEEEE. V and J are truncated by 4 bases and 9 bases respectively, leaving an intervening sequence of 14 bases.